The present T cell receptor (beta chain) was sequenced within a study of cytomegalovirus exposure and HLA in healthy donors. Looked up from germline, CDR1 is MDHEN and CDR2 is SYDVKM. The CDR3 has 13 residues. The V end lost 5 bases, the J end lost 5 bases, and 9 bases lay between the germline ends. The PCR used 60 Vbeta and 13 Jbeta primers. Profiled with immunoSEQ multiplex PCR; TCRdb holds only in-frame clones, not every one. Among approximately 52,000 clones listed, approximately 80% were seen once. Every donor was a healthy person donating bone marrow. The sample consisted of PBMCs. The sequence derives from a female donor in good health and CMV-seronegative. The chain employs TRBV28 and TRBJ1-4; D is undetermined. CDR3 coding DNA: TGTGCCAGCAGTGAGCCGGGGAATGAAAAACTGTTTTTT. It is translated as CASSEPGNEKLFF.